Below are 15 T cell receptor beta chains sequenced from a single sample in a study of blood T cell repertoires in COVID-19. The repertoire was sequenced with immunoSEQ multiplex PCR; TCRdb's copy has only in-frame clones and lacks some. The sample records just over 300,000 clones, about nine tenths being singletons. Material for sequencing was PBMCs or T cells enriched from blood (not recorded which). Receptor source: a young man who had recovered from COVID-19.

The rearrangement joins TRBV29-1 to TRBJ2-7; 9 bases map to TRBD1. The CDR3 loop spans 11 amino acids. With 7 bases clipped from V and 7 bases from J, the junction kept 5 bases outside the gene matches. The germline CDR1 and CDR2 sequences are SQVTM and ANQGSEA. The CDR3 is CSAHRGREQYF. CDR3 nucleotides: TGCAGCGCCCACAGGGGGCGGGAGCAGTACTTC.

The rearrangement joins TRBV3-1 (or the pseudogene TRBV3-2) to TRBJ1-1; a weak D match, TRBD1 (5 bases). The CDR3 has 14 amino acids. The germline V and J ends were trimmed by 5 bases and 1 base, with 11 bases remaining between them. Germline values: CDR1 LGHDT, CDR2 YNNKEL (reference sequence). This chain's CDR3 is CASSGRQGNTEAFF. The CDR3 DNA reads TGTGCCAGCAGCGGTCGTCAGGGGAACACTGAAGCTTTCTTT.

In nucleotides, the CDR3 is TGCGCCAGCAGCTTGGTAAGGGGGTATAACACTGAAGCTTTCTTT. The encoded protein is CASSLVRGYNTEAFF. The chain recombines TRBV5-1 with TRBJ1-1, with D tentatively TRBD1 (6 bases). Germline V lookup: CDR1 SGHRS, CDR2 YFSETQ. This CDR3 contains 15 residues. V lost 0 bases, J lost 2 bases, and 11 bases lay in between.

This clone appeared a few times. CDR3 protein: CASSLSPSLDEQFF. The CDR3 bases are TGTGCCAGCAGTTTATCTCCTAGTTTAGATGAGCAGTTCTTC. The rearrangement joins TRBV27 to TRBJ2-1; D gene uncertain. Trimming shortened V by 0 bases and J by 8 bases, and 11 bases separated the two germline ends. CDR3 length: 14 residues. From germline, CDR1 is MNHEY and CDR2 SMNVEV (reference sequence).

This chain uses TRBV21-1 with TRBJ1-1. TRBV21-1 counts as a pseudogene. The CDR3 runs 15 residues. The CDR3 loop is CASSKSSQVNTEAFF. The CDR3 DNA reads TGTGCCAGCAGCAAAAGCTCCCAAGTGAACACTGAAGCTTTCTTT.

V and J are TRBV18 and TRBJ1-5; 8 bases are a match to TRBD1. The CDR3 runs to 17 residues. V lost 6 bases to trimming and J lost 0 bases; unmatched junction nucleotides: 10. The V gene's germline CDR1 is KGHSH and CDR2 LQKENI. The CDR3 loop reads CASSLLRTGISNQPQHF. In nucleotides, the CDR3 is TGTGCCAGCTCCCTGTTGCGGACAGGGATTAGCAATCAGCCCCAGCATTTT.

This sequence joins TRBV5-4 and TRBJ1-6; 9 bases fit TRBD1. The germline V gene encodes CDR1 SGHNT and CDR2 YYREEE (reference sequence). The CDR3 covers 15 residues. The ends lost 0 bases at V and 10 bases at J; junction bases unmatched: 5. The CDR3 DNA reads TGTGCCAGCAGCTTGGAGGGACAGGGCAGGTCACCCCTCCACTTT. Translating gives CASSLEGQGRSPLHF.

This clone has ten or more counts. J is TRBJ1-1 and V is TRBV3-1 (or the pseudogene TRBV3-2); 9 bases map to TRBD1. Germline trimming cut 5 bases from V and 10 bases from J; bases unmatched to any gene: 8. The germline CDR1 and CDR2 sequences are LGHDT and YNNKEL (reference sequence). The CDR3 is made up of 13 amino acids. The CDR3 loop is CASSSGQGTRAFF. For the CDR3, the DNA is TGTGCCAGCAGCTCAGGACAGGGGACTAGAGCTTTCTTT.

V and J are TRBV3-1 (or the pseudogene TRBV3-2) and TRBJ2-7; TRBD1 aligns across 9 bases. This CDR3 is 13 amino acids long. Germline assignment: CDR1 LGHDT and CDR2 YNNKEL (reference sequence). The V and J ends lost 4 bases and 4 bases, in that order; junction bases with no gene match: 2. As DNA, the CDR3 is TGTGCCAGCAGCCCGACAGGGGGATACGAGCAGTACTTC. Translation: CASSPTGGYEQYF.

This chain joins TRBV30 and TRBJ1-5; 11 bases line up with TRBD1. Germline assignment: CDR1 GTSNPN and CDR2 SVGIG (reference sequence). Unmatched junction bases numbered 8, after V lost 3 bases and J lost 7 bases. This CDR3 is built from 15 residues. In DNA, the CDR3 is TGTGCCTGGAGCCTGGGACAGGGGGGTCGCCAGCCCCAGCATTTT. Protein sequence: CAWSLGQGGRQPQHF. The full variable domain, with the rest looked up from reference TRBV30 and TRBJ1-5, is SQTIHQWPATLVQPVGSPLSLECTVEGTSNPNLYWYRQAAGRGLQLLFYSVGIGQISSEVPQNLSASRPQDRQFILSSKKLLLSDSGFYLCAWSLGQGGRQPQHFGDGTRLSIL.

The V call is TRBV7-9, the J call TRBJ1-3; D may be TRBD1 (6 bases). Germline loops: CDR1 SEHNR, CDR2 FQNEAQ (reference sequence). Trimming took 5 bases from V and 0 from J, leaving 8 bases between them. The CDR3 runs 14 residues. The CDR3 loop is CASSMDSSGNTIYF. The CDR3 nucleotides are TGTGCCAGCAGCATGGACAGCTCTGGAAACACCATATATTTT.

The CDR3 DNA reads as TGTGCCAGCAGTTACATGTTAGGACAACAAGCTTTCTTT. Encoded protein: CASSYMLGQQAFF. The rearrangement joins TRBV2 to TRBJ1-1, with D perhaps matching TRBD1 (5 bases). This CDR3 is 13 amino acids long. The germline V gene encodes CDR1 SNHLY and CDR2 FYNNEI. Between the trimmed V and J ends, which lost 5 bases and 9 bases, there was a span of 16 bases.

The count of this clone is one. The CDR3: CASSPGSRYEQYF. CDR3 coding DNA: TGTGCCAGCAGCCCCGGGAGTCGCTACGAGCAGTACTTC. The rearrangement joins TRBV28 to TRBJ2-7; TRBD2 is a possible D gene (6 bases). This CDR3 is built from 13 residues. V lost 6 bases to trimming and J lost 3 bases, with 12 bases between them. CDR1 is MDHEN and CDR2 is SYDVKM in the germline V gene.

CDR3 coding DNA: TGTGCCACCAGTGATAAGACAGGGGGAAGTCCCTATGGCTACACCTTC. It is translated as CATSDKTGGSPYGYTF. The rearrangement links TRBV24-1 to TRBJ1-2; 9 nucleotides agree with TRBD1. The CDR3 covers 16 residues. With V trimmed by 3 bases and J by 4 bases, 8 bases remained unmatched. Germline loops: CDR1 KGHDR, CDR2 SFDVKD.

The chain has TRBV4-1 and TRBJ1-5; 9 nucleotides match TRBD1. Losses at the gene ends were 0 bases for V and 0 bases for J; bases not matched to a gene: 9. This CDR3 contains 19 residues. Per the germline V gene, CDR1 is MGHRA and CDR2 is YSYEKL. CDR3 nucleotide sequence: TGCGCCAGCAGCCAAGATCTCGGGACAGGGCTAAATAGCAATCAGCCCCAGCATTTT. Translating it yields CASSQDLGTGLNSNQPQHF.